The 26 T cell receptor beta chains listed next were all sequenced from one sample in a study of Graves' ophthalmopathy and Graves' hyperthyroidism. Amplifying from RNA transcripts, the study obtained TCR beta CDR3 regions. Scientists carried out first-round RT-PCR using HTBI primers and then a second-round multiplex PCR. Each CDR3 protein gets one entry after TCRdb re-called the multiplex PCR reads with MiXCR. The sample records approximately 640,000 distinct CDR3 sequences, over 40% being singletons. The sample taken for sequencing was peripheral blood. These receptors all come from an adult man with Graves' ophthalmopathy.

The chain is built from TRBV24-1 and TRBJ1-2; D is perhaps TRBD1 (6 bases). Germline-derived CDR1 and CDR2 are KGHDR and SFDVKD. The V and J ends lost 4 bases and 6 bases respectively, with 20 bases between them. The CDR3 runs 16 residues. The CDR3 DNA reads TGTGCCACCAGTGAACCCGGGACAAGCGAGGGGAATGGCTACACCTTC. Translated, it gives CATSEPGTSEGNGYTF.

For the CDR3, the DNA is TGTGCCACCAGTGATTCCAGGATGGAAAAACTGTTTTTT. This encodes CATSDSRMEKLFF. J is TRBJ1-4 and V is TRBV24-1; D not certain. Per the germline V gene, CDR1 is KGHDR and CDR2 is SFDVKD. The CDR3 runs 13 residues. V was trimmed by 2 bases and J by 8 bases, leaving 8 bases between them.

This clonotype came up a few times. This sequence joins TRBV6-1 and TRBJ2-7; 11 bases are a match to TRBD2. The V segment lost 2 bases and the J segment 1 base; nucleotides outside the gene matches: 4. The CDR3 is 16 amino acids. CDR1 is MNHNS and CDR2 is SASEGT in the germline V gene. CDR3 sequence (DNA): TGTGCCAGCAGTGAACCGGGACTAGCGGTTTCCTACGAGCAGTACTTC. It encodes CASSEPGLAVSYEQYF.

The chain couples TRBV6-5 to TRBJ2-7; no reliable D call. The V gene's germline CDR1 is MNHEY and CDR2 SVGAGI. Trimming pared 6 bases from V and 4 bases from J, leaving 7 bases between. The CDR3 length is 11 residues. The CDR3 DNA follows: TGTGCCAGCAGGGGGTTATACGAGCAGTACTTC. This translates into CASRGLYEQYF.

Many counts were recorded for this clonotype. The junction and the germline gene differ at one end; a read error may be behind it. The V call is TRBV2, the J call TRBJ2-2, with unresolved D. The CDR3 is 13 amino acids. Germline assignment: CDR1 SNHLY and CDR2 FYNNEI. CDR3 region: CASIPANTGELFF. The CDR3 nucleotides are TGTGCCAGCATACCAGCGAATACCGGGGAGCTGTTTTTT.

The chain links TRBV29-1 to TRBJ1-1, with D unclear. This CDR3 has 15 amino acids. Germline-derived CDR1 and CDR2 are SQVTM and ANQGSEA. The germline V and J ends were trimmed by 8 bases and 2 bases, with 21 bases remaining between them. CDR3 sequence reads: CSLGLGPRRNTEAFF. The DNA of the CDR3 is TGCAGCTTGGGCCTTGGACCTAGACGAAACACTGAAGCTTTCTTT.

In this sample, this clonotype turned up once. The CDR3 sequence: CASRPSSGASNTGELFF. The DNA of the CDR3 is TGTGCCAGCAGACCATCTAGCGGGGCCTCGAACACCGGGGAGCTGTTTTTT. The chain employs TRBV2 and TRBJ2-2, with 9 bases fitting TRBD2. Germline V gene data show CDR1 as SNHLY and CDR2 as FYNNEI. J gave up 0 bases and V 6 bases, and 8 bases lay outside the gene matches. The CDR3 runs to 17 residues.

This clonotype was recorded at least ten times. This chain links TRBV4-3 with TRBJ1-2, with TRBD1 as a possible D gene (5 bases). Germline V gene data show CDR1 as LGHNA and CDR2 as YSLEER. The V and J ends lost 4 bases and 0 bases respectively, with 12 bases between them. CDR3 length: 15 residues. CDR3 nucleotides: TGCGCCAGCAGCCCCGAGGGCAGGGCTAACTATGGCTACACCTTC. It specifies CASSPEGRANYGYTF.

Note on this clonotype: Just one base apart from a much larger clone, this may be a read error. The chain employs TRBV9 and TRBJ1-2, with D unclear. CDR1 is SGDLS and CDR2 is YYNGEE in the germline V gene. The CDR3 covers 14 residues. The DNA for the CDR3 is TGCGCCAGCAGCTGGAATAGGGTGGATGTCGGCTACACCTTC. It codes for CASSWNRVDVGYTF.

This clonotype was seen only a few times. The rearrangement links TRBV5-1 to TRBJ2-7; tentatively, D is TRBD1 (6 bases). The germline V and J ends were trimmed by 0 bases and 0 bases, with 13 bases remaining between them. Germline values: CDR1 SGHRS, CDR2 YFSETQ. The CDR3 has 16 residues. CDR3 bases: TGCGCCAGCAGCTTGGTCCCAGGGGATCCCTCCTACGAGCAGTACTTC. Translated: CASSLVPGDPSYEQYF.

The CDR3 spells CAISEPDSIGGAFF. Written as DNA, the CDR3 is TGTGCCATCAGTGAGCCCGACAGCATCGGAGGAGCTTTCTTT. This chain joins TRBV10-3 and TRBJ1-1, with D maybe TRBD1 (5 bases). This CDR3 spans 14 amino acids. From germline, CDR1 is ENHRY and CDR2 SYGVKD. Trimming left V 2 bases short and J 10 bases short, with 17 bases between.

V and J are TRBV7-3 and TRBJ2-1, with 9 bases lining up with TRBD2. Trimming removed 4 bases from V and 4 bases from J; junction bases left unmatched: 5. The CDR3 spans 15 residues. CDR1 and CDR2 (germline): SGHTA, FQGTGA. In DNA, the CDR3 is TGTGCCAGCAGCTCCTCTAGCGGGGCTTACAATGAGCAGTTCTTC. This encodes CASSSSSGAYNEQFF.

This clonotype appeared many times. The gene calls are TRBV19 and TRBJ1-1; 9 nucleotides agree with TRBD1. V lost 5 bases to trimming and J lost 5 bases; unmatched junction nucleotides: 6. CDR1 is LNHDA, CDR2 SQIVND, per germline (reference sequence). The CDR3 runs to 14 residues. The CDR3 DNA follows: TGTGCCAGTAGTGTACAGGGGGCGCCGACTGAAGCTTTCTTT. Translating it yields CASSVQGAPTEAFF.

The chain links TRBV9 to TRBJ1-5, with 9 bases matching TRBD1. The CDR3 is 15 residues long. V gave up 1 base and J gave up 4 bases; unmatched junction bases: 3. The germline V gene encodes CDR1 SGDLS and CDR2 YYNGEE. The CDR3 here is CASSVIGTGNQPQHF. CDR3 DNA: TGTGCCAGCAGCGTAATCGGGACAGGGAATCAGCCCCAGCATTTT.

As to this clonotype: Relative to the germline gene, one junction end is altered; a read error may explain this. This sequence joins TRBV7-8 and TRBJ2-7, with D possibly matching TRBD1 (5 bases). The CDR3 is 16 residues long. The germline CDR1 and CDR2 sequences are SGHVS and FQNEAQ. As DNA, the CDR3 is TGCGCCAGCAGCCAAGGCTCAGGGTTAACCTCCTACGAGCAGTACTTC. Protein sequence: CASSQGSGLTSYEQYF.

Regarding this clonotype: It is likely a read error, because the conserved phenylalanine at the end of the CDR3 is missing. It is unclear where the CDR3 begins or ends on the DNA, so no DNA is shown, and the CDR3 is as TCRdb lists it. The genes are TRBV7-3 and TRBJ2-6; the D call of TRBD2 is as the table states it, not checked on the DNA. CDR1 SGHTA and CDR2 FQGTGA come from the germline V gene. The CDR3 length is 8 residues, termini included. The CDR3 sequence: CASSGSTS.

This clonotype was recorded many times. The rearrangement joins TRBV7-2 to TRBJ2-7; D might be TRBD2 (6 bases). Germline values: CDR1 SGHTA, CDR2 FQGNSA. The V gene lost 6 bases and the J gene lost 1 base, with 13 bases spanning the gap. There are 14 residues in the CDR3. The CDR3 coding sequence is TGTGCCAGCAGAAAAACGGCGGGATCCTACGAGCAGTACTTC. This gives the protein CASRKTAGSYEQYF.

The genes are TRBV29-1 and TRBJ2-5, with 12 positions matching TRBD2. Germline CDR1 SQVTM, CDR2 ANQGSEA. The trim removed 4 bases at V and 3 bases at J, leaving 6 bases unmatched. CDR3 size: 15 residues. CDR3 in amino acids: CSVGLAGVGEETQYF. The CDR3 DNA follows: TGCAGCGTTGGACTAGCGGGAGTCGGGGAAGAGACCCAGTACTTC.

In this sample, this clonotype turned up once. The chain employs TRBV20-1 and TRBJ1-2; 7 positions match TRBD1. The CDR3 runs 11 residues. The germline V gene encodes CDR1 DFQATT and CDR2 SNEGSKA (reference sequence). V lost 5 bases to trimming and J lost 10 bases; unmatched junction nucleotides: 7. CDR3 sequence: CSAVDRDSYTF. CDR3 nucleotides: TGCAGTGCTGTAGACAGGGATTCCTACACCTTC.

This clonotype was counted a few times. The gene calls are TRBV10-3 and TRBJ1-1; no reliable D call. Germline CDR1 ENHRY, CDR2 SYGVKD. CDR3 length equals 13 residues. Trimming cost V 10 bases and J 2 bases, with 14 bases left between them. The chain's CDR3 is CASRPSGNTEAFF. In nucleotides, the CDR3 is TGTGCCAGCCGCCCCTCGGGAAACACTGAAGCTTTCTTT.

The chain is built from TRBV27 and TRBJ2-7, with D possibly matching TRBD1 (5 bases). V shed 4 bases and J shed 2 bases, with 15 bases lying between them. Germline CDR1 and CDR2: MNHEY and SMNVEV (reference sequence). This CDR3 spans 15 amino acids. The CDR3 bases are TGTGCCAGCAGTTCAACGACAGCGAGCACCTACGAGCAGTACTTC. The encoded protein is CASSSTTASTYEQYF.

This clonotype was seen repeatedly, ten times or more. V and J are TRBV5-8 and TRBJ1-1; D is ambiguous. Trimming removed 4 bases at V and 4 bases at J, with 11 bases between. Germline V gene lookup returns CDR1 SGHTS and CDR2 YDEGEE. The CDR3 extends over 13 amino acids. Here the CDR3 reads CASSVLAGTEAFF. CDR3 DNA: TGTGCCAGCAGCGTTCTCGCGGGCACTGAAGCTTTCTTT.

This rearrangement joins TRBV10-3 to TRBJ1-5, with a possible D match to TRBD1 (6 bases). The CDR3 spans 14 residues. The germline V gene encodes CDR1 ENHRY and CDR2 SYGVKD. The V end lost 10 bases, the J end lost 4 bases, and 17 bases lay between the germline ends. CDR3: CASSDSPWNQPQHF. CDR3 sequence (DNA): TGTGCCAGCTCGGACAGCCCGTGGAATCAGCCCCAGCATTTT.

This clonotype was counted at least ten times. The V gene is TRBV7-8, the J gene TRBJ1-5; 8 bases agree with TRBD1. The V segment lost 3 bases and the J segment 2 bases; nucleotides outside the gene matches: 9. CDR3 size: 17 residues. CDR1 is SGHVS, CDR2 FQNEAQ, per germline. For the CDR3, the DNA is TGTGCCAGCAGCTTCCTAGGACAGGGACGGGGCAATCAGCCCCAGCATTTT. This sequence encodes CASSFLGQGRGNQPQHF.

This clonotype was seen at least ten times. The gene calls are TRBV25-1 and TRBJ1-1; D not certain. The CDR3 runs 12 residues. V lost 2 bases and J 9 bases, leaving 10 bases between the germline ends. Germline CDR1 is MGHDK and CDR2 is SYGVNS. CDR3 residues: CASSEVGGKAFF. CDR3 DNA: TGTGCCAGCAGTGAAGTCGGAGGGAAAGCTTTCTTT.

This clonotype was picked up one time. A much larger clonotype is one base distant, so this may be a read error. The genes are TRBV19 and TRBJ2-5; D gene ambiguous. The CDR3 consists of 14 residues. V gave up 3 bases and J gave up 9 bases, with 17 bases separating them. The germline gives CDR1 LNHDA, CDR2 SQIVND (reference sequence). The CDR3 sequence: CASSMLGDPRAQYF. CDR3 DNA: TGTGCCAGTAGTATGTTAGGTGATCCTAGGGCCCAGTACTTC. The full variable domain, completed using reference TRBV19 and TRBJ2-5, is DGGITQSPKYLFRKEGQNVTLSCEQNLNHDAMYWYRQDPGQGLRLIYYSQIVNDFQKGDIAEGYSVSREKKESFPLTVTSAQKNPTAFYLCASSMLGDPRAQYFGPGTRLLVL.